The subject of this entry is one T cell receptor (beta chain). Its antigen is unidentified. One end of the junction varies from germline; a read error may be responsible. A sample-barcoded 5' primer and a J-beta primer mix were used in a second PCR of about 7 to 12 cycles. A 12-random-nucleotide template-switch adaptor tagged each cDNA molecule. One entry per CDR3 protein results from TCRdb running MiXCR on the 5' RACE reads. The table lists about 1.8 million distinct CDR3 sequences, around half of them singletons. The record originates from a study of blood T cells in healthy people across ages. Per sample, extraction of total RNA gave at least 5 micrograms in every case. Looked up from germline, CDR1 is SNHLY and CDR2 is FYNNEI. This CDR3 region has 16 residues. Study-wide results and limits: There were more naive CD4+ cells and higher diversity in long-lived donors than in aged donors.

Sequenced material: blood. This sequence was found in a woman aged 40 to 55 in good health. The chain employs TRBV2 and TRBJ2-1; D gene ambiguous. The CDR3 loop reads CASSAKNSRSYNERFF. CDR3 coding DNA: TGTGCCAGCAGCGCGAAGAACTCCCGGTCCTACAATGAGCGGTTCTTC.